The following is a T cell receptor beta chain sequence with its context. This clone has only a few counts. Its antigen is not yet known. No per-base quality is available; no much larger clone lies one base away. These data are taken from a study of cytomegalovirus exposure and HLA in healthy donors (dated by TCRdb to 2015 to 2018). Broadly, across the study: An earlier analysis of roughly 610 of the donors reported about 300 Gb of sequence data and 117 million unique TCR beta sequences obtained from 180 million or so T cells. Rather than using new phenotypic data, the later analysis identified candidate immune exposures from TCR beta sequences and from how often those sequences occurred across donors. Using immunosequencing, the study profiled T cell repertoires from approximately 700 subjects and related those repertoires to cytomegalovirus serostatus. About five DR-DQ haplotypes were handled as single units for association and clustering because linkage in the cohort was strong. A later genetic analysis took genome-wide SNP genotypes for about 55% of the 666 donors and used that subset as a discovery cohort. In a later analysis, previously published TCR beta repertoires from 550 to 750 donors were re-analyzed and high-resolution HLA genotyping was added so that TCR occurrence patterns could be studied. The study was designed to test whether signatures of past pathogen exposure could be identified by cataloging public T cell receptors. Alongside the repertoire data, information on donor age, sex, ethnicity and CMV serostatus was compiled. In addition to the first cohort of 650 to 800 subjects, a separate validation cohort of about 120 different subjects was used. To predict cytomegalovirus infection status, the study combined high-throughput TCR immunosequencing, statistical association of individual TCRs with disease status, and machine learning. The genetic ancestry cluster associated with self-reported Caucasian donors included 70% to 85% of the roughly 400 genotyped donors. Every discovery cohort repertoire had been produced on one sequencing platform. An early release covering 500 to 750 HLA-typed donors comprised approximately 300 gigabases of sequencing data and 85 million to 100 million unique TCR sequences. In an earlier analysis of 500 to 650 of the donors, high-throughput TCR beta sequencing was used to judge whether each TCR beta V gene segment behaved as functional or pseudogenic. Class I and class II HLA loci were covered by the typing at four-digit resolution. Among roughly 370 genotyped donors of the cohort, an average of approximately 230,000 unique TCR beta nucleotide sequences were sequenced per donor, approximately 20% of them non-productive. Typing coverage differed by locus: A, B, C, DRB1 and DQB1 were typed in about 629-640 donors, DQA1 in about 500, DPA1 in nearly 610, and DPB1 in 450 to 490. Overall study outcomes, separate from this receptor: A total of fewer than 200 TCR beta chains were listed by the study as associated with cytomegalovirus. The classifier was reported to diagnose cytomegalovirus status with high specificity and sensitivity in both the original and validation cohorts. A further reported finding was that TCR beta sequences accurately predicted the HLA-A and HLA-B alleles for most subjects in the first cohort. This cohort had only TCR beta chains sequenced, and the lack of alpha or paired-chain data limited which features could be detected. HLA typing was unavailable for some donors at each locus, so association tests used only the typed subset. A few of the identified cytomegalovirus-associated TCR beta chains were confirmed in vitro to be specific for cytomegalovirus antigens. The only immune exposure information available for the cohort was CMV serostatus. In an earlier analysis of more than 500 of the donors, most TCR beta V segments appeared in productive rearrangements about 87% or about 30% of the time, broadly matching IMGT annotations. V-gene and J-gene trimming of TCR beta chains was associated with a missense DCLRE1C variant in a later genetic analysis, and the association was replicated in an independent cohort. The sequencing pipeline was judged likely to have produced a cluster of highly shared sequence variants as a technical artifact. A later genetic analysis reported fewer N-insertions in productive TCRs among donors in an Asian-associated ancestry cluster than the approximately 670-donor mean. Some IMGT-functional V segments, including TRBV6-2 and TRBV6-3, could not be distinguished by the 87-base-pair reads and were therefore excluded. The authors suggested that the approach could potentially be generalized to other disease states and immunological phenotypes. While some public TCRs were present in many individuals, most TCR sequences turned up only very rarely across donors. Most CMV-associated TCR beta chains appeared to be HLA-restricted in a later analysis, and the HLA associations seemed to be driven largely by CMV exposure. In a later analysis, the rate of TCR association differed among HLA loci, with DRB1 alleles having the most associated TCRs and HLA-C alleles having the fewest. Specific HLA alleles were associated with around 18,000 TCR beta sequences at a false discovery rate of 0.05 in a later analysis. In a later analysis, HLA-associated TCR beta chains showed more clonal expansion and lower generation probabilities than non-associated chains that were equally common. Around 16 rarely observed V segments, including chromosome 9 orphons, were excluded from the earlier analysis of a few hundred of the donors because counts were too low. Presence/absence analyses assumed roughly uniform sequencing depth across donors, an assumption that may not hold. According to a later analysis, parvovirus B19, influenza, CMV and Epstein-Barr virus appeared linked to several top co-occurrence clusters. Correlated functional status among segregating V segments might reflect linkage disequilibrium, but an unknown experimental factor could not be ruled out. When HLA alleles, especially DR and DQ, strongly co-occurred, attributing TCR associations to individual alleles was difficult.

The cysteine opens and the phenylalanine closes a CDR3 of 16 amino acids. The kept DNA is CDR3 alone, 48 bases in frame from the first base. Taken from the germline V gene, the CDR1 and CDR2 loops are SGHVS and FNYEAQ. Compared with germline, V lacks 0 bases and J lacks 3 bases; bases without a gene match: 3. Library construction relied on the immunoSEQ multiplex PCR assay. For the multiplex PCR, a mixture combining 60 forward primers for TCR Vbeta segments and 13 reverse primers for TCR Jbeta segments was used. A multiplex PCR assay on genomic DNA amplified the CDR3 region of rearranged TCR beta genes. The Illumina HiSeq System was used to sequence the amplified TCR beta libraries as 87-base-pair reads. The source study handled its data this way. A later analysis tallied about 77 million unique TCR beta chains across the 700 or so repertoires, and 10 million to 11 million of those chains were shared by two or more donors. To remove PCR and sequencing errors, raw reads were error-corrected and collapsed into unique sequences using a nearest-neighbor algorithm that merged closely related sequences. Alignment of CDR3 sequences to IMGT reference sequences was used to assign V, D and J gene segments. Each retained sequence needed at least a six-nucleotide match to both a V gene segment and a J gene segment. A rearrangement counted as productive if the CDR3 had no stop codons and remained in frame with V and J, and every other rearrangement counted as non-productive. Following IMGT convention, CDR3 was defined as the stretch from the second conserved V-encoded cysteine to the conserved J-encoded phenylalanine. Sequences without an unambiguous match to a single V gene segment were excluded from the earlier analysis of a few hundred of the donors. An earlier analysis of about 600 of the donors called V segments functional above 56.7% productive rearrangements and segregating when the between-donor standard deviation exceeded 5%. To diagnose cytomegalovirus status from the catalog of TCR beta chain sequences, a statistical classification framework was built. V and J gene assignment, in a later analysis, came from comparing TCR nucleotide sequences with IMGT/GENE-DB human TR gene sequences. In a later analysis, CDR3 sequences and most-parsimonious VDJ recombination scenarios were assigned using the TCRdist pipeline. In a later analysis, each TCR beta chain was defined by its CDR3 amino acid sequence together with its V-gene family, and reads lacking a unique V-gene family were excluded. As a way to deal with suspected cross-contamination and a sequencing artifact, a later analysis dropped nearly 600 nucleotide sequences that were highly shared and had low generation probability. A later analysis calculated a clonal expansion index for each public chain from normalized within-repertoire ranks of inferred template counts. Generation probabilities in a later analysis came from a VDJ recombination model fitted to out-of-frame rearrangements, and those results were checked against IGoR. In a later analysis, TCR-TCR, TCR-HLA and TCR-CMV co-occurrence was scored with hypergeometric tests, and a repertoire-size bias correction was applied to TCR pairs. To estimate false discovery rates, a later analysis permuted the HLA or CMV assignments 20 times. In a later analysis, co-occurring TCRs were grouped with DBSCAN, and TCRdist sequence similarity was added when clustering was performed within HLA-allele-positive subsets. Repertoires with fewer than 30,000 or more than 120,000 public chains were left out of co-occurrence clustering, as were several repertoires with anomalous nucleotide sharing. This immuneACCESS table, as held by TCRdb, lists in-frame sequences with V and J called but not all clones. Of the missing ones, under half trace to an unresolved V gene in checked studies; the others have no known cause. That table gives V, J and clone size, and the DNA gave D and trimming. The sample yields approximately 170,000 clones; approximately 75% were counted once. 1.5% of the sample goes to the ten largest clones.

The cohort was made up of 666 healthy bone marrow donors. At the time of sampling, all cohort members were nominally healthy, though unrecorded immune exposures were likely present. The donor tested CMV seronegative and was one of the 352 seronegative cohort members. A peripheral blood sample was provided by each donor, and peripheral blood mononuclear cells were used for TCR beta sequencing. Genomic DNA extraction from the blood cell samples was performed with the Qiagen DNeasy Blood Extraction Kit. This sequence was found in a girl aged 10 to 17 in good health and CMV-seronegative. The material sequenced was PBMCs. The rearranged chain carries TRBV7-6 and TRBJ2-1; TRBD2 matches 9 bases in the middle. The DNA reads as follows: TGTGCCAGCAGCTTAGCGGCGGGGGGGCTCTACAATGAGCAGTTCTTC. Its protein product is CASSLAAGGLYNEQFF.